These 8 T cell receptor beta chains share one sample of origin, sequenced in a study of blood T cell repertoires in COVID-19. The repertoire was sequenced with immunoSEQ multiplex PCR; TCRdb's copy has only in-frame clones and lacks some. The sample lists around 240,000 clones; about 86% were seen once. The sequenced sample was peripheral blood. Receptor source: a woman aged 30 to 39 who had recovered from COVID-19.

This sequence joins TRBV18 and TRBJ2-2; 8 nucleotides agree with TRBD1. The CDR3 extends over 19 amino acids. V lost 6 bases, J lost 0 bases, and 15 bases stayed unmatched. Germline V CDR1 and CDR2: KGHSH, LQKENI. In nucleotides, the CDR3 is TGTGCCAGCTCCCTCCTACCATCGACAGGGGAATCGAACACCGGGGAGCTGTTTTTT. Residues: CASSLLPSTGESNTGELFF.

The chain links TRBV18 to TRBJ2-7, with D possibly matching TRBD1 (6 bases). V was shortened by 4 bases and J by 1 base, with 11 bases between the two germline ends. This CDR3 spans 14 amino acids. Germline V gene sequence: CDR1 KGHSH, CDR2 LQKENI. The CDR3 DNA sequence: TGTGCCAGCTCACTTCGACAGGATTCCTACGAGCAGTACTTC. It translates to CASSLRQDSYEQYF.

This clone has more than one count but fewer than ten. The chain carries TRBV10-3 and TRBJ1-2; D is ambiguous. The CDR3 loop spans 13 amino acids. Germline CDR1 reads ENHRY; CDR2 reads SYGVKD. V was clipped by 2 bases and J by 2 bases, with 6 bases between them. The CDR3 loop is CAISETDNYGYTF. The CDR3 DNA reads as TGTGCCATCAGTGAGACAGACAACTATGGCTACACCTTC.

This clone was detected once. The rearrangement links TRBV7-3 to TRBJ2-3, with a possible D match to TRBD1 (5 bases). Germline CDR1 SGHTA, CDR2 FQGTGA. V lost 4 bases, J lost 5 bases, and 10 bases lay in between. The CDR3 consists of 13 residues. This chain's CDR3 is CASSSRVRDTQYF. The CDR3 DNA reads TGTGCCAGCAGCTCCAGGGTCAGAGATACGCAGTATTTT.

This sequence joins TRBV7-2 and TRBJ2-1; 12 bases line up with TRBD2. The CDR3 loop spans 15 amino acids. V shed 5 bases and J 4 bases; nucleotides not matched to a gene: 3. Germline values: CDR1 SGHTA, CDR2 FQGNSA. The CDR3 bases are TGTGCCAGCAGCATCACTAGCGGGGGGTACAATGAGCAGTTCTTC. The encoded protein is CASSITSGGYNEQFF.

The rearrangement joins TRBV5-1 to TRBJ2-1; 7 bases align to TRBD1. The CDR3 is 12 amino acids. The V gene's germline CDR1 is SGHRS and CDR2 YFSETQ. Trimming at V came to 4 bases and at J to 8 bases, leaving 3 bases not matched to a gene. CDR3 amino acids: CASSKGGHEQFF. The CDR3 nucleotides read TGCGCCAGCAGCAAAGGGGGCCATGAGCAGTTCTTC.

The V gene is TRBV18, the J gene TRBJ2-7; TRBD1 matches 11 bases. Germline CDR1 reads KGHSH; CDR2 reads LQKENI. The length of the CDR3 is 17 residues. The trim removed 3 bases at V and 2 bases at J, leaving 9 bases unmatched. Here the CDR3 reads CASSPRTGGLLPYEQYF. DNA for the CDR3: TGTGCCAGCTCACCCAGGACAGGGGGCCTACTCCCCTACGAGCAGTACTTC.

The V and J genes are TRBV2 and TRBJ2-3; D is ambiguous. The CDR3 totals 13 residues. Germline loops: CDR1 SNHLY, CDR2 FYNNEI. V was cut by 5 bases and J by 2 bases, with 8 bases left in between. The CDR3 is CASSYYFTDTQYF. The CDR3 coding sequence is TGTGCCAGCAGTTACTACTTCACAGATACGCAGTATTTT.